The source of this T cell receptor (beta chain) is a study of T cell responses to AZD1222 COVID-19 vaccine. Points on this clone: What it binds is unknown.

Study-wide results and limits: Within unmutated variant regions lay the reported targets of nearly half of spike-specific TCRs.

Only in-frame clones appear in the TCRdb table, and some are missing; sequencing was by immunoSEQ multiplex PCR. The repertoire holds about 150,000 clones, approximately 88% seen once, with less than 2.5% in the top ten. V lost 7 bases, J lost 4 bases, and 11 bases lay in between. CDR1 is MNHEY and CDR2 is SVGAGI in the germline V gene. The CDR3 contains 14 residues. The rearrangement links TRBV6-5 to TRBJ1-6; possibly TRBD1 for D (6 bases). The receptor was isolated from an adult in good health. This specimen consisted of peripheral blood, obtained on day 0 of AZD1222 vaccination. The CDR3 DNA follows: TGTGCCAGCAACATACAGGGATATAATTCACCCCTCCACTTT. This sequence encodes CASNIQGYNSPLHF.